Detailed here is one T cell receptor (beta chain). Its antigen is currently unknown. This entry is derived from a study of T cell responses to AZD1222 COVID-19 vaccine. Study results and caveats: The span of vaccine-associated CD4 TCRs extended across spike, with dominance at 160-218 and 743-854. Donors were largely white British and mainly female; clonal diversity was possibly underestimated.

Method: immunoSEQ multiplex PCR; TCRdb's copy keeps in-frame clones and lacks some. The table shows 120,000 to 150,000 clones, with around 84% occurring only once. This specimen consisted of peripheral blood, obtained 28 days after the second AZD1222 dose. This TCR derives from an adult who received the AZD1222 COVID-19 vaccine.

The CDR3 is CASSTEPINQPQHF. The CDR3 nucleotides are TGTGCCAGCTCAACAGAACCAATCAATCAGCCCCAGCATTTT. This chain uses TRBV18 with TRBJ1-5; D not resolved. This CDR3 region has 14 residues. Trimming pared 5 bases from V and 3 bases from J, leaving 11 bases between. In germline, CDR1 is KGHSH, CDR2 LQKENI.